These 24 T cell receptor beta chains were all obtained from the same sample, sequenced in a study of tumor-infiltrating lymphocytes in primary liver carcinoma. Synthesis of TCR beta cDNA was carried out from 450 to 650 ng total RNA with a constant-region primer. Slightly modified ARM-PCR served as the procedure for the TCR beta libraries. These libraries came from three rounds of nested multiplex PCR. Investigators reported that the first two PCR rounds, at around 11 cycles each, used TRBV1-TRBV30 forward primers with a C-beta reverse primer. TCRdb re-called the multiplex PCR reads through MiXCR, storing one row per CDR3 protein. This sample has 150,000 to 200,000 distinct CDR3 sequences, with 65% found just once. They got blood RNA out of unsorted whole blood and also pulled out germline DNA. Sequenced: peripheral blood. The receptor source for this set is a woman aged 55-70 years with primary liver carcinoma and hepatitis B virus infection.

This rearrangement joins TRBV28 to TRBJ2-1; 8 bases map to TRBD2. This CDR3 has 13 residues. Germline trimming cut 5 bases from V and 10 bases from J; bases unmatched to any gene: 7. CDR1 is MDHEN and CDR2 is SYDVKM in the germline V gene. As DNA, the CDR3 is TGTGCCAGCAGTCTTCAGACTAGCGTCGAGCAGTTCTTC. Translating gives CASSLQTSVEQFF.

The chain recombines TRBV11-2 with TRBJ1-1, with TRBD1 identical over 7 bases. Germline loops: CDR1 SGHAT, CDR2 FQNNGV. V lost 6 bases to trimming and J lost 1 base; unmatched junction nucleotides: 8. CDR3 length: 15 residues. The CDR3 DNA reads as TGTGCCAGCAGACCGATTAGGGGGCGGAACACTGAAGCTTTCTTT. Translated, it gives CASRPIRGRNTEAFF.

About this clonotype: A clone one base away is much larger, so this may be a read error. Likely a read error: the CDR3 ends without its conserved phenylalanine or tryptophan. This sequence joins TRBV6-5 and TRBJ2-7; a weak D match, TRBD2 (6 bases). The CDR3 runs 14 residues. Germline CDR1 MNHEY, CDR2 SVGAGI. V was pared by 3 bases and J by 0 bases, with 9 bases between. CDR3 coding DNA: TGTGCCAGCAGTTATGGGACTCGCTCCTACGAGCAGTACTCC. This sequence encodes CASSYGTRSYEQYS.

This clonotype appeared a single time. A read error may explain this, as a much larger clone is one base away. The rearrangement links TRBV5-6 to TRBJ1-1; 12 bases align to TRBD1. J lost 5 bases, V lost 0 bases, and 11 bases had no gene match. CDR3 length equals 18 residues. Germline loops: CDR1 SGHDT, CDR2 YYEEEE. In DNA, the CDR3 is TGTGCCAGCAGCTTGGTCGCCGGGACAGGGGGCGTTTGGACTGAAGCTTTCTTT. Its translation is CASSLVAGTGGVWTEAFF. Looking up the rest from reference TRBV5-6 and TRBJ1-1 gives the full variable domain: DAGVTQSPTHLIKTRGQQVTLRCSPKSGHDTVSWYQQALGQGPQFIFQYYEEEERQRGNFPDRFSGHQFPNYSSELNVNALLLGDSALYLCASSLVAGTGGVWTEAFFGQGTRLTVV.

The rearrangement joins TRBV6-1 to TRBJ1-2, with D hard to call. The V end lost 7 bases, the J end lost 0 bases, and 15 bases lay between the germline ends. CDR3 length: 15 residues. Per the germline V gene, CDR1 is MNHNS and CDR2 is SASEGT. The CDR3 coding sequence is TGTGCCAGCACCCCGTCTCTTCAGGCTAACTATGGCTACACCTTC. This codes for CASTPSLQANYGYTF.

The sample holds many counts of this clonotype. This sequence joins TRBV28 and TRBJ1-1; unclear D gene. The germline V gene encodes CDR1 MDHEN and CDR2 SYDVKM. The CDR3 length is 11 residues. Between the trimmed V and J ends, which lost 3 bases and 9 bases, there was a span of 8 bases. CDR3: CASSLAKKAFF. In nucleotides, the CDR3 is TGTGCCAGCAGTTTGGCCAAAAAAGCTTTCTTT. Full variable domain (outside the CDR3, taken from reference TRBV28 and TRBJ1-1): DVKVTQSSRYLVKRTGEKVFLECVQDMDHENMFWYRQDPGLGLRLIYFSYDVKMKEKGDIPEGYSVSREKKERFSLILESASTNQTSMYLCASSLAKKAFFGQGTRLTVV.

This clonotype has ten or more counts. The V call is TRBV6-6, the J call TRBJ1-2; 8 bases are a match to TRBD1. Germline trimming cut 2 bases from V and 4 bases from J; bases unmatched to any gene: 3. This CDR3 contains 14 residues. Germline loops: CDR1 MNHNY, CDR2 SVGAGI (reference sequence). CDR3: CASSYRGTGYGYTF. For the CDR3, the DNA is TGTGCCAGCAGTTACCGGGGGACAGGCTATGGCTACACCTTC.

Many counts were recorded for this clonotype. The chain combines TRBV11-3 with TRBJ2-7, with D perhaps matching TRBD2 (6 bases). Germline CDR1 SGHNT, CDR2 YENEEA. CDR3 size: 15 residues. V was pared by 2 bases and J by 4 bases, with 15 bases between. For the CDR3, the DNA is TGTGCCAGCAGCTTATGTCGTGTGGCGGGGTACGAGCAGTACTTC. This translates into CASSLCRVAGYEQYF.

This clonotype is a singleton in its sample. Lacking the conserved final phenylalanine or tryptophan, this CDR3 likely reflects a read error. This chain uses TRBV29-1 with TRBJ1-1; a possible D gene is TRBD1 (5 bases). CDR1 is SQVTM, CDR2 ANQGSEA, per germline. The CDR3 contains 13 residues. As DNA, the CDR3 is TGCAACGTCCTTAAGGACACTAACACTGAAGCTTTCATT. Protein: CNVLKDTNTEAFI.

This clonotype was recorded a few times. The chain combines TRBV6-1 with TRBJ2-3, with a tentative D call TRBD2 (5 bases). The CDR3 runs to 15 residues. The germline V gene encodes CDR1 MNHNS and CDR2 SASEGT. The V end lost 8 bases, the J end lost 1 base, and 16 bases lay between the germline ends. Here the CDR3 reads CASAPMGVGTDTQYF. In nucleotides, the CDR3 is TGTGCCAGCGCCCCCATGGGAGTGGGCACAGATACGCAGTATTTT.

This chain connects TRBV29-1 to TRBJ1-1; no clear D. Between the trimmed V and J ends, which lost 6 bases and 0 bases, there was a span of 14 bases. CDR3 length: 14 amino acids. In germline, CDR1 is SQVTM, CDR2 ANQGSEA. The CDR3 DNA is TGCAGCGTGCCCAAAGGTAACATGAACACTGAAGCTTTCTTT. This translates into CSVPKGNMNTEAFF.

In regard to this clonotype: An end of the junction does not agree with germline; a read error may underlie this. The genes are TRBV12-3 or TRBV12-4 and TRBJ1-1; unclear D gene. The CDR3 runs to 13 residues. This CDR3 reads CANSLGVNTEAFF. CDR3 coding DNA: TGTGCCAACAGTTTGGGCGTGAACACTGAAGCTTTCTTT.

As to this clonotype: One end of the junction does not line up with germline, which may come from a read error. This chain uses TRBV11-2 with TRBJ2-3; possibly TRBD2 for D (5 bases). The CDR3 runs 15 residues. The V gene's germline CDR1 is SGHAT and CDR2 FQNNGV. As DNA, the CDR3 is TGTCCCAGCAGCTTAGACGCGGGTCGAGCAGATACGCAGTATTTT. It translates to CPSSLDAGRADTQYF.

The V and J genes are TRBV9 and TRBJ2-1; no clear D gene. The CDR3 covers 12 residues. Trimming stripped 0 bases from V and 10 bases from J, with 8 bases between. Germline V lookup: CDR1 SGDLS, CDR2 YYNGEE. The CDR3 DNA is TGTGCCAGCAGCGTAGTACCGCAAGAGCAGTTCTTC. It is translated as CASSVVPQEQFF.

At least ten counts were recorded for this clonotype. The chain couples TRBV12-3 or TRBV12-4 to TRBJ2-7, with 9 bases matching TRBD2. This CDR3 is 14 amino acids long. After removal of 5 bases from V and 6 bases from J, the junction contained 8 bases not matched to a gene. CDR3 nucleotides: TGTGCCAGCAGTAGCGGGACTAGCTCACCCGAGCAGTACTTC. It codes for CASSSGTSSPEQYF.

On this clonotype itself: A junction end diverges from the germline sequence, so it may reflect a read error. J is TRBJ2-7 and V is TRBV12-3 or TRBV12-4; D may be TRBD2 (5 bases). This CDR3 has 14 residues. The CDR3 loop reads CASSLRGKGYKQYF. In nucleotides, the CDR3 is TGTGCCAGCAGTTTAAGAGGGAAGGGCTACAAGCAGTACTTC.

Comment on this clonotype: The junction does not match germline at one end; this may be a read error. The chain is built from TRBV29-1 and TRBJ2-7; 8 positions agree with TRBD1. The germline CDR1 and CDR2 sequences are SQVTM and ANQGSEA. The CDR3 totals 13 residues. Here the CDR3 DNA reads TGCAGCGTAGCTAAGGGACAGGACTACGAGCGGTACTTC. This sequence encodes CSVAKGQDYERYF.

J is TRBJ2-1 and V is TRBV21-1; whether TRBD2, the table's D call, matches the DNA was not checked. TRBV21-1 is a pseudogene segment. The CDR3 runs to 16 residues. The CDR3 bases are TGTGCCAGCAGCCCCCCGGGAGTAGGGTCCTACAATGAGCAGTTCTTC. Its protein product is CASSPPGVGSYNEQFF.

This clonotype was seen at least ten times. The rearrangement links TRBV6-1 to TRBJ1-5; 7 positions agree with TRBD1. The trim removed 3 bases at V and 9 bases at J, leaving 5 bases unmatched. Germline V gene data show CDR1 as MNHNS and CDR2 as SASEGT. This CDR3 has 13 amino acids. The chain's CDR3 is CASSDNRGRPQHF. The CDR3 nucleotides are TGTGCCAGCAGTGATAACAGGGGCCGGCCCCAGCATTTT.

A note on this clonotype: The junction and the germline gene differ at one end; a read error may be behind it. The chain has TRBV11-3 and TRBJ2-6, with D tentatively TRBD1 or TRBD2 (5 bases each). The germline V gene has CDR1 SGHNT and CDR2 YENEEA. This CDR3 comprises 14 residues. The DNA for the CDR3 is TGTGCCAGCAGCAAGGGGACGGTGGGGAACGTCCTGACTTTT. Translation gives CASSKGTVGNVLTF.

Concerning this clonotype: This clone may be a read error of a much larger clone one base away. The chain employs TRBV4-2 and TRBJ2-3, with D uncertain. The germline CDR1 and CDR2 sequences are LGHNA and YNFKEQ. The V end lost 1 base, the J end lost 2 bases, and 19 bases lay between the germline ends. The CDR3 consists of 18 residues. The CDR3 region is CASSQAFVHNLFTDTQYF. DNA for the CDR3: TGTGCCAGCAGCCAAGCGTTTGTCCACAACCTGTTCACAGATACGCAGTATTTT.

Comments on this clonotype: Just one base apart from a much larger clone, this may be a read error. The gene calls are TRBV6-1 and TRBJ2-2; the D gene is possibly TRBD2 (6 bases). CDR1 is MNHNS, CDR2 SASEGT, per germline. The germline V and J ends were trimmed by 8 bases and 6 bases, with 13 bases remaining between them. The length of the CDR3 is 13 residues. CDR3 DNA: TGTGCCAGCGGGATGACTAGTTCCGGGGAGCTGTTTTTT. It translates to CASGMTSSGELFF.

This chain uses TRBV7-8 with TRBJ2-3, with 10 bases identical to TRBD2. J was trimmed by 4 bases and V by 7 bases; bases with no gene match: 11. Germline-derived CDR1 and CDR2 are SGHVS and FQNEAQ. The CDR3 extends over 16 amino acids. The CDR3 DNA follows: TGTGCCAGCACCAACAGGCTAGCGGGAGTTGCAGATACGCAGTATTTT. Residues: CASTNRLAGVADTQYF.

Remarks on this clonotype: Relative to the germline gene, one junction end is altered; a read error may explain this. The chain carries TRBV5-6 and TRBJ2-3; 11 bases align to TRBD2. CDR3 size: 23 residues. Germline CDR1 reads SGHDT; CDR2 reads YYEEEE. This CDR3 is CASSLLLIPWLAGGPGYTDTQFF. The CDR3 DNA reads TGTGCCAGCAGCTTGTTGTTGATCCCGTGGCTAGCGGGAGGCCCCGGGTACACGGATACGCAGTTTTTT.